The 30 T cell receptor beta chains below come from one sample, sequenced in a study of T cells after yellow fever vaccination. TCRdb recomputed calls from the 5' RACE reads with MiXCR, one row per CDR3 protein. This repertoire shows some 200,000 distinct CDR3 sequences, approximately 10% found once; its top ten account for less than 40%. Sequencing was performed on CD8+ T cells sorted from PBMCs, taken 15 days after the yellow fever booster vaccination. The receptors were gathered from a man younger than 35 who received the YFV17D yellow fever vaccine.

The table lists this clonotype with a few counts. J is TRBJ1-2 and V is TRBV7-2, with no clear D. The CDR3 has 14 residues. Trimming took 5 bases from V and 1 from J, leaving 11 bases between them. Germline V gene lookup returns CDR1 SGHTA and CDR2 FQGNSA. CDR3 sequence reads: CASSPSQNNYGYTF. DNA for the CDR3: TGTGCCAGCAGCCCCAGCCAGAATAACTATGGCTACACCTTC.

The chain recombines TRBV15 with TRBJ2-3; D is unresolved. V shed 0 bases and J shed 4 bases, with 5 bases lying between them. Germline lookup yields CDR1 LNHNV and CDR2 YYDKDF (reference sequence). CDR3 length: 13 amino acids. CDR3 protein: CATSRDPPDTQYF. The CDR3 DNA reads TGTGCCACCAGCAGAGATCCCCCAGATACGCAGTATTTT.

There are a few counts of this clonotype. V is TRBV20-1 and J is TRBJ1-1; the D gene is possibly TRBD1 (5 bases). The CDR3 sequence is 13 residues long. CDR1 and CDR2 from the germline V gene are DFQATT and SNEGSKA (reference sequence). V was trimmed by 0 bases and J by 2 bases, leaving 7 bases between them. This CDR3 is CSARERGNTEAFF. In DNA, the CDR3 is TGCAGTGCTAGAGAAAGGGGTAACACTGAAGCTTTCTTT.

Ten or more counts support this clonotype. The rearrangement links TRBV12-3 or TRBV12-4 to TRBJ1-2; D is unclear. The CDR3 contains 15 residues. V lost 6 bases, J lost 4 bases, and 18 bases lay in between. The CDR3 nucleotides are TGTGCCAGCAGCCACCAGGACGGACCATTCTATGGCTACACCTTC. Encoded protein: CASSHQDGPFYGYTF.

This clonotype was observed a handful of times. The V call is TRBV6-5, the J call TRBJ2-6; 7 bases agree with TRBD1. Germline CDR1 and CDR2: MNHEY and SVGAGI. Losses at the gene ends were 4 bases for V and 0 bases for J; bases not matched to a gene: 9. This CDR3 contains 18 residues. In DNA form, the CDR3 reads TGTGCCAGCAGTTTTGGGGCCGACAGGGACTCTGGGGCCAACGTCCTGACTTTC. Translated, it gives CASSFGADRDSGANVLTF.

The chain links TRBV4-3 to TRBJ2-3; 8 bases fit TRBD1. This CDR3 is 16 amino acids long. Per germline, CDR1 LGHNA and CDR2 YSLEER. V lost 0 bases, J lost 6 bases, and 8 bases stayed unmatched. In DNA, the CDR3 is TGCGCCAGCAGCCAAGATGGGCAGGGGGCAGGTGATACGCAGTATTTT. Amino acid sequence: CASSQDGQGAGDTQYF.

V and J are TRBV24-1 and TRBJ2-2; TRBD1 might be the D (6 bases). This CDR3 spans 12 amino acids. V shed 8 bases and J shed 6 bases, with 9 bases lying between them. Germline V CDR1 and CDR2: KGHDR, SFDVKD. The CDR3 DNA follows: TGTGCCACCAACACAGGGTCCGGGGAGCTGTTTTTT. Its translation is CATNTGSGELFF.

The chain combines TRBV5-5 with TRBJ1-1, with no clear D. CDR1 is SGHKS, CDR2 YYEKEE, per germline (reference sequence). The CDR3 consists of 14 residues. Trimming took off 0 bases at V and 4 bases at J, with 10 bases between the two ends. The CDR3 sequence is CASSLAQKATEAFF. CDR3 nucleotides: TGTGCCAGCAGCTTGGCCCAGAAGGCCACTGAAGCTTTCTTT. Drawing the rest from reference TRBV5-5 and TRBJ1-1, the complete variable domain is DAGVTQSPTHLIKTRGQQVTLRCSPISGHKSVSWYQQVLGQGPQFIFQYYEKEERGRGNFPDRFSARQFPNYSSELNVNALLLGDSALYLCASSLAQKATEAFFGQGTRLTVV.

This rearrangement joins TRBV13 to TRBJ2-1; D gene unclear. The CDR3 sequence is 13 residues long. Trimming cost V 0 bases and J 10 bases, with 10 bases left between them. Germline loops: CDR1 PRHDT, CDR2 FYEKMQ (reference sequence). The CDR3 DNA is TGTGCCAGCAGCTTAGGCTTCAGTGGGGAGCAGTTCTTC. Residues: CASSLGFSGEQFF. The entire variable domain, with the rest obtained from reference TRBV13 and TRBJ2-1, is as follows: AAGVIQSPRHLIKEKRETATLKCYPIPRHDTVYWYQQGPGQDPQFLISFYEKMQSDKGSIPDRFSAQQFSDYHSELNMSSLELGDSALYFCASSLGFSGEQFFGPGTRLTVL.

The DNA for the CDR3 is TGTGCCAGCAGCTCCTGGGACATTCGTAGCACAGATACGCAGTATTTT. Translated, it gives CASSSWDIRSTDTQYF. This sequence joins TRBV7-2 and TRBJ2-3; tentatively, D is TRBD1 (6 bases). Germline assignment: CDR1 SGHTA and CDR2 FQGNSA. The CDR3 has 16 amino acids. Trimming pared 4 bases from V and 0 bases from J, leaving 14 bases between.

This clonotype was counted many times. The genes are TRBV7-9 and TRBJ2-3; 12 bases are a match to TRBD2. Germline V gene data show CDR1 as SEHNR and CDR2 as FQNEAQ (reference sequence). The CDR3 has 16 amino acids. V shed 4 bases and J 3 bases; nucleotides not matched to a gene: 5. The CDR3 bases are TGTGCCAGCAGCTCGACTAGCGGGGGCCTTACAGATACGCAGTATTTT. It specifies CASSSTSGGLTDTQYF.

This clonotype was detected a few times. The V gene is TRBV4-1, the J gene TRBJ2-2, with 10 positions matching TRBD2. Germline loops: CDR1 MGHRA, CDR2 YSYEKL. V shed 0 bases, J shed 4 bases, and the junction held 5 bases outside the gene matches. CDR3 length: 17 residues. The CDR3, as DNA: TGCGCCAGCAGCCAAGATGAAGCGGGGGGGCCCACCGGGGAGCTGTTTTTT. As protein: CASSQDEAGGPTGELFF.

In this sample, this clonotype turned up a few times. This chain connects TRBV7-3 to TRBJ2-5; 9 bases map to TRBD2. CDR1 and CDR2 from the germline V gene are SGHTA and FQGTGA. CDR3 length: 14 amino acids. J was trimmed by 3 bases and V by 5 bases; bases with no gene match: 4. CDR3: CASSPAGGEETQYF. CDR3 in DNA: TGTGCCAGCAGCCCTGCGGGGGGGGAAGAGACCCAGTACTTC.

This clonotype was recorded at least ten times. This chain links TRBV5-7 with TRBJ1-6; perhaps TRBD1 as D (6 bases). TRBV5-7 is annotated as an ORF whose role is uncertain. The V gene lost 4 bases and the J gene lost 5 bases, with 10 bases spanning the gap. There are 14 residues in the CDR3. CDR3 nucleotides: TGTGCCAGCAGCCTCGACAGGAATAATTCACCCCTCCACTTT. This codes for CASSLDRNNSPLHF.

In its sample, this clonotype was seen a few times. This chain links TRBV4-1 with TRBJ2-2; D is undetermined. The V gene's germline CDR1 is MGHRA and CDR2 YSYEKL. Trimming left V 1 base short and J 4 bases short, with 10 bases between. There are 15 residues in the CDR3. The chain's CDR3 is CASSQVGVGTGELFF. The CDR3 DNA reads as TGCGCCAGCAGCCAAGTTGGGGTGGGCACCGGGGAGCTGTTTTTT.

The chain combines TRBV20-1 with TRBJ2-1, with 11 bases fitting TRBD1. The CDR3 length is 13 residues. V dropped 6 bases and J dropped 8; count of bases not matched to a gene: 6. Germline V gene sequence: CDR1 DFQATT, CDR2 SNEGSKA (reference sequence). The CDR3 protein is CSAQDRGRDEQFF. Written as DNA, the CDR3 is TGCAGTGCCCAGGACAGGGGGCGCGATGAGCAGTTCTTC.

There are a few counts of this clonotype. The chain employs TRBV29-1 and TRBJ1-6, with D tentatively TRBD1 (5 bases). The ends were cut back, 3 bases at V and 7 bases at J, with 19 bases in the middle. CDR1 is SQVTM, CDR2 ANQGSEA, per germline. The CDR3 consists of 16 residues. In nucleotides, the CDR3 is TGCAGCGTTGATCCGTTTGGCAGGGCTGGGAATTCACCCCTCCACTTT. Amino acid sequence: CSVDPFGRAGNSPLHF.

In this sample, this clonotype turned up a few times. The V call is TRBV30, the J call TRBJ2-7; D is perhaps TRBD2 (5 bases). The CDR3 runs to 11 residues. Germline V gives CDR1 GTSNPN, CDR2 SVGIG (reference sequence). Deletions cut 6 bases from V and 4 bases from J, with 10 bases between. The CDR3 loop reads CACRPGYEQYF. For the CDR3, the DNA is TGTGCCTGTCGGCCGGGGTACGAGCAGTACTTC.

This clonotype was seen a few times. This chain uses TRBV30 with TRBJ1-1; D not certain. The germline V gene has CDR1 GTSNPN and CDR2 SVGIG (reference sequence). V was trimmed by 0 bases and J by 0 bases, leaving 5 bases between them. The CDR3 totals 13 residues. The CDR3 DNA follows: TGTGCCTGGAGTGTCACCTTGAACACTGAAGCTTTCTTT. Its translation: CAWSVTLNTEAFF.

CDR3 region: CASRSGSYSNQPQHF. The CDR3 nucleotides read TGTGCCAGTAGATCCGGATCCTATAGCAATCAGCCCCAGCATTTT. The chain links TRBV19 to TRBJ1-5; no clear D. V was cut by 6 bases and J by 0 bases, with 12 bases left in between. This CDR3 spans 15 amino acids. Germline V gives CDR1 LNHDA, CDR2 SQIVND (reference sequence).

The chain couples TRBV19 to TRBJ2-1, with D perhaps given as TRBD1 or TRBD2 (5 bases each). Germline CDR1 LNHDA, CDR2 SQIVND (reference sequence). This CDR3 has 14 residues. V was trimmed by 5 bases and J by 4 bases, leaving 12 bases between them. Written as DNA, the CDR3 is TGTGCCAGTAGTCTCCGGGACGGATACAATGAGCAGTTCTTC. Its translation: CASSLRDGYNEQFF. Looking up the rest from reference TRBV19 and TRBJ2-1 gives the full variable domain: DGGITQSPKYLFRKEGQNVTLSCEQNLNHDAMYWYRQDPGQGLRLIYYSQIVNDFQKGDIAEGYSVSREKKESFPLTVTSAQKNPTAFYLCASSLRDGYNEQFFGPGTRLTVL.

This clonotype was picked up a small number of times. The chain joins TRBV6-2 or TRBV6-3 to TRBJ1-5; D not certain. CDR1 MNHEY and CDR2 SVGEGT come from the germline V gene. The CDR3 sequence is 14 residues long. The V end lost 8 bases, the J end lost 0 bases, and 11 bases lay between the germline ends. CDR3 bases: TGTGCCAGCTCCCTTAGGGTTAGCAATCAGCCCCAGCATTTT. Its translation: CASSLRVSNQPQHF.

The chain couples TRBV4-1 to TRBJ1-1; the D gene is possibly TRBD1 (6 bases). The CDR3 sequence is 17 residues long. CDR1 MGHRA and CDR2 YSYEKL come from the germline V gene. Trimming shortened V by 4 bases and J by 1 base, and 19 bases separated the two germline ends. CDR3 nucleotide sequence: TGCGCCAGCAGCCCCGGATCCTACAGGGCCGAGAACACTGAAGCTTTCTTT. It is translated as CASSPGSYRAENTEAFF.

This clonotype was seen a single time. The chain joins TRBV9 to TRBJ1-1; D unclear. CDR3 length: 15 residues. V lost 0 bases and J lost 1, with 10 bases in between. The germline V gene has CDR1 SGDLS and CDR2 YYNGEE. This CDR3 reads CASSVVSVWNTEAFF. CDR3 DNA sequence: TGTGCCAGCAGCGTAGTGTCCGTATGGAACACTGAAGCTTTCTTT.

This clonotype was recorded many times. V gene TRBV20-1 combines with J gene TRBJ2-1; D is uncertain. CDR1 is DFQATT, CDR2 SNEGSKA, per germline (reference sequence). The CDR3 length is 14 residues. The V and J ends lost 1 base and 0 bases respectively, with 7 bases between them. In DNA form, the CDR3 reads TGCAGTGCTAGAGGGGGTTCCTCCTACAATGAGCAGTTCTTC. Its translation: CSARGGSSYNEQFF.

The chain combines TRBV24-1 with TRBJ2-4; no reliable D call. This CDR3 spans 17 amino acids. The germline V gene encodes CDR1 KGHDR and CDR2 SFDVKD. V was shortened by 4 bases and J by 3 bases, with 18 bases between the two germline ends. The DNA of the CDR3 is TGTGCCACCAGTGACCCTGTACGAGGTTTGGGCAAAAACATTCAGTACTTC. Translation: CATSDPVRGLGKNIQYF.

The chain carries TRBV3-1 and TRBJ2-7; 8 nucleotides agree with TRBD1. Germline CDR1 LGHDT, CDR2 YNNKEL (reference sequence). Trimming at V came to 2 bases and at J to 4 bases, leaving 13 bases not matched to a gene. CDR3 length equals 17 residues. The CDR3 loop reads CASSQSGAGQGTYEQYF. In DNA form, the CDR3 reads TGTGCCAGCAGCCAATCCGGCGCCGGACAGGGAACGTACGAGCAGTACTTC.

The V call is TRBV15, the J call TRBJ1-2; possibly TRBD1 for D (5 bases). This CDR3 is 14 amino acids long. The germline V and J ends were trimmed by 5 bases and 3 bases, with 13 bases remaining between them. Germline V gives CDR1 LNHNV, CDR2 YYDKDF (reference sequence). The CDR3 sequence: CATSPGRTYYGYTF. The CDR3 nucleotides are TGTGCCACCAGCCCGGGACGGACATACTATGGCTACACCTTC.

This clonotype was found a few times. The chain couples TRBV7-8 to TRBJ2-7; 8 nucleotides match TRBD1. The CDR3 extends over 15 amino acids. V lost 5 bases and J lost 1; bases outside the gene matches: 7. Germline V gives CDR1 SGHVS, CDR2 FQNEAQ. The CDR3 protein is CASSIRGDRSYEQYF. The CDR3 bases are TGTGCCAGCAGCATCAGGGGGGACAGGTCCTACGAGCAGTACTTC.

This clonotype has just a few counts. The CDR3 loop reads CASSLRHRYQETQYF. CDR3 nucleotide sequence: TGTGCCAGCAGCTTACGACACCGGTACCAAGAGACCCAGTACTTC. The chain is built from TRBV7-2 and TRBJ2-5; D is unclear. Between the trimmed V and J ends, which lost 2 bases and 0 bases, there was a span of 10 bases. The CDR3 covers 15 residues. Germline loops: CDR1 SGHTA, CDR2 FQGNSA.